One T cell receptor (beta chain) is described in this entry. This clonotype occurred many times. The specificity of this receptor is unknown. No base qualities exist here, and no much larger clone lies one base off it. The data were obtained in a study of T cells after yellow fever vaccination (dated by TCRdb to about 2019). Concerning the study at large: The SMART-Seq v4 Ultra Low Input RNA kit was used to prepare libraries from fractions with low cell numbers. Bulk TCR alpha and beta repertoires were sequenced longitudinally to track T-cell clones before and after primary and booster YFV17D yellow fever vaccination. Two healthy male donors, one aged 18 to 30 and one aged 30 to 39 years, made up the cohort. Bulk PBMC replicates and cell subsets were isolated from blood drawn at multiple timepoints before and after both primary and secondary immunization.

In the germline V gene, CDR1 corresponds to ENHRY and CDR2 to SYGVKD. From cysteine to phenylalanine, the CDR3 is 16 amino acids long. CDR3 DNA is the only sequence kept; it has 48 bases, read in frame from the first base. Trimmed from V: 2 bases; trimmed from J: 4 bases; junction bases lacking a gene match: 9. TCR cDNA was synthesized by 5'RACE template switching, which introduced a universal primer site and unique molecular identifiers. Priming for cDNA synthesis came from both the TCR alpha and TCR beta constant segments. Libraries were amplified in two PCR steps, with sample barcodes and sequencing adapters added in the second step. Sequencing of libraries was done on Illumina HiSeq 2500 (2x100 bp) or NovaSeq (2x150 bp). The study's processing was this. Reads were demultiplexed and collapsed into UMI consensus sequences with MIGEC, and V(D)J alignment was performed with MiXCR. Vaccine-responding clonotypes were defined with edgeR using replicate PBMC samples, requiring FDR below 0.01 and a log2 fold change above 5 up to day 15. Each bulk clonotype received a CD4 or CD8 identity based on whether the sequenced CD4 or CD8 repertoire contained that clonotype at higher abundance. The raw public reads went through TCRdb reprocessing: fastp at Q25, MiXCR clone calling, in-frame beta chains kept. Rows with one shared CDR3 protein collapse into an entry with the most common genes and DNA. None of the V and J calls come from the authors' own analysis; TCRdb made them. The sample contains 400,000 or so distinct CDR3 sequences, 11% of them found a single time. The ten largest clonotypes hold 18% of the sample.

The treatment or condition label on this specimen signifies: live attenuated yellow fever vaccine strain. At each blood-draw timepoint, two biological replicates of bulk PBMCs were obtained. A standard Ficoll-Paque protocol was used to isolate PBMCs from peripheral blood. TriZol was used to extract RNA from bulk PBMCs, from CD4 and CD8 fractions, and from dextramer-positive and dextramer-negative fractions. Study-level results and caveats: Only a couple of donors were included in the study, so the extent to which the findings can be generalized is limited. Because abundant contaminating clonotypes from the bulk population could be contained in FACS-sorted repertoires, computational filtering was required. After the booster, most of the clones that had expanded following primary vaccination were detected again (approximately 95% of CD4 and 80% to 90% of CD8), which suggests that memory was broadly maintained. The secondary T-cell response was weaker than the primary response but faster, peaking on day 5 instead of day 15. A small share of clonotypes occurred in both CD4 and CD8 compartments, likely arising from convergent recombination.

The receptor chain draws on TRBV10-3 and TRBJ2-3; TRBD2 matches 7 bases in the middle. The sequences come from PBMCs, collected on the day of the first yellow fever vaccination. The origin of this receptor is a man between 18 and 35 years old who received the YFV17D yellow fever vaccine. The DNA is TGTGCCATCAGTGAGCGGGGGGTAGGAGGGCCAGATACGCAGTATTTT. Its protein is CAISERGVGGPDTQYF.